This TCR beta chain was sequenced during a study of cytomegalovirus exposure and HLA in healthy donors. General study points: It was only CMV serostatus that was available as immune exposure information. An analysis done earlier found most TCR beta V segments productive about 87% or about 30% of the time. While the bulk of TCR sequences proved rare, some public TCRs turned up in many donors.

About this clone: Its antigen is unidentified.

A multiplex PCR was run with 60 Vbeta primers and 13 Jbeta primers. Only in-frame clones appear in the TCRdb table, and some are missing; sequencing was by immunoSEQ multiplex PCR. This sample yields around 130,000 clones, of which around 72% are seen a single time; approximately 1.5% belongs to the top ten. The CDR3 covers 17 residues. V was cut by 3 bases and J by 2 bases, with 19 bases left in between. CDR1 is MNHEY and CDR2 is SMNVEV in the germline V gene (reference sequence). The TCR sequence derives from a woman younger than 30 in good health and CMV-seronegative. The chain is built from TRBV27 and TRBJ2-5; TRBD2 might be the D (5 bases). The sample taken for sequencing was PBMCs. Here the CDR3 DNA reads TGTGCCAGCAGTTTCGCCCCAAGCGGAAAAAGACAAGAGACCCAGTACTTC. This codes for CASSFAPSGKRQETQYF.